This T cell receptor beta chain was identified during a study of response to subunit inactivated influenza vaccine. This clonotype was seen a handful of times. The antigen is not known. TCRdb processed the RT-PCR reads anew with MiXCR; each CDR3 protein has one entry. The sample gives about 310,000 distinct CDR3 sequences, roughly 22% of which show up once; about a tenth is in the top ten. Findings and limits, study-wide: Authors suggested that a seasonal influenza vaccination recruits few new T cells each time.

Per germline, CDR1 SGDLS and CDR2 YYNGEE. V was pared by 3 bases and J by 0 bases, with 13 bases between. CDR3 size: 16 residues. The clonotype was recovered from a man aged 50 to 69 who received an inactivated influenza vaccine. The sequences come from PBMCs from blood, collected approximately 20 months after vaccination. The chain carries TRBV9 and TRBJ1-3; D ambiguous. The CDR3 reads CASSEGNLFSGNTIYF. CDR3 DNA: TGTGCCAGCAGCGAAGGCAACCTCTTCTCTGGAAACACCATATATTTT.